The present TCR beta chain was sequenced within a study of T-cell reconstitution after alpha-beta-depleted transplantation in children. Unique molecular identifiers were incorporated during preparation of the TCRbeta library. TCRdb analysed the PCR reads with MiXCR anew, one entry per CDR3 protein. The table records 200,000 or so distinct CDR3 sequences, roughly 6.5% of them present only once. The CDR3 runs to 15 residues. V was pared by 6 bases and J by 2 bases, with 8 bases of the junction left unmatched. Per germline, CDR1 MGHRA and CDR2 YSYEKL. This clonotype was counted at least ten times. The receptor was isolated from a girl younger than two with combined immunodeficiency, due to receive a stem cell transplant. V usage is TRBV4-1 and J usage is TRBJ2-3; TRBD2 agrees at 7 bases. The material was PBMCs, obtained before TCRalphabeta/CD19-depleted stem cell transplant. This chain's CDR3 is CASRWSGDHTDTQYF. In nucleotides, the CDR3 is TGCGCCAGCAGGTGGAGCGGGGATCACACAGATACGCAGTATTTT.